Each of the 23 T cell receptor beta chains below was sequenced from the same sample in a study of spatial heterogeneity in lung cancer. One entry per CDR3 protein results from TCRdb running MiXCR on the 5' RACE reads. The table lists about 100,000 distinct CDR3 sequences, 4.4% of them singletons. Study findings and constraints: How many expanded intratumoral alpha and beta TCRs were present tracked the tumor mutation count, which was a count of nonsynonymous mutations.

No cognate antigen is known for these TCRs. Time point denoted: sample taken at primary tumor resection. The specimen comprised lung tumor tissue, sampled at surgery. The receptors here all came from a male donor with early-stage non-small cell lung cancer.

This clonotype was seen a handful of times. The chain is built from TRBV15 and TRBJ1-6; D uncertain. The CDR3 length is 15 residues. Germline assignment: CDR1 LNHNV and CDR2 YYDKDF (reference sequence). Trimming pared 0 bases from V and 10 bases from J, leaving 13 bases between. The CDR3 DNA is TGTGCCACCAGCAGAGATTCGCCGGGTCGATCACCCCTCCACTTT. Its translation is CATSRDSPGRSPLHF.

This clonotype was recorded at least ten times. The chain carries TRBV20-1 and TRBJ2-3; D not certain. The length of the CDR3 is 11 residues. V lost 3 bases and J 6 bases, leaving 7 bases between the germline ends. Germline V gives CDR1 DFQATT, CDR2 SNEGSKA (reference sequence). Here the CDR3 reads CSASLVDTQYF. CDR3 coding DNA: TGCAGTGCTAGTTTAGTGGATACGCAGTATTTT.

This clonotype was counted ten times or more. The chain has TRBV5-1 and TRBJ2-1; TRBD2 matches at 15 bases. J gave up 8 bases and V 8 bases, and 2 bases lay outside the gene matches. The V gene's germline CDR1 is SGHRS and CDR2 YFSETQ. CDR3 length: 13 amino acids. This CDR3 reads CASGLAGGYEQFF. CDR3 nucleotides: TGCGCCAGTGGACTAGCGGGAGGGTATGAGCAGTTCTTC. Supplemented by reference TRBV5-1 and TRBJ2-1, the full variable domain reads KAGVTQTPRYLIKTRGQQVTLSCSPISGHRSVSWYQQTPGQGLQFLFEYFSETQRNKGNFPGRFSGRQFSNSRSEMNVSTLELGDSALYLCASGLAGGYEQFFGPGTRLTVL.

This clonotype has ten or more counts. In DNA, the CDR3 is TGTGCCAGCAGCCCCCCGCAGGGTTGGGTAGATACGCAGTATTTT. This sequence encodes CASSPPQGWVDTQYF. The chain uses TRBV6-2 or TRBV6-3 and TRBJ2-3; D may be TRBD1 (5 bases). V shed 6 bases and J shed 5 bases, with 18 bases lying between them. CDR1 and CDR2 (germline): MNHEY, SVGEGT. The CDR3 consists of 15 residues.

J is TRBJ2-7 and V is TRBV5-1, with D unclear. The ends were cut back, 6 bases at V and 6 bases at J, with 16 bases in the middle. CDR1 SGHRS and CDR2 YFSETQ come from the germline V gene. The CDR3 consists of 13 residues. CDR3 sequence: CASTEDATGEQYF. Written as DNA, the CDR3 is TGCGCCAGCACCGAGGATGCAACGGGCGAGCAGTACTTC.

This clonotype was seen repeatedly, ten times or more. J is TRBJ2-1 and V is TRBV7-9; D call uncertain. This CDR3 is 12 amino acids long. Germline CDR1 is SEHNR and CDR2 is FQNEAQ (reference sequence). The V gene lost 4 bases and the J gene lost 2 bases, with 3 bases spanning the gap. The CDR3 loop is CASSSTYNEQFF. Here the CDR3 DNA reads TGTGCCAGCAGCTCCACCTACAATGAGCAGTTCTTC.

This sequence joins TRBV7-8 and TRBJ1-1; no clear D gene. The CDR3 extends over 11 amino acids. Trimming shortened V by 5 bases and J by 9 bases, and 10 bases separated the two germline ends. CDR1 is SGHVS, CDR2 FQNEAQ, per germline. Here the CDR3 DNA reads TGTGCCAGCAGCCTCCAGGCCCAAGCTTTCTTT. Its translation: CASSLQAQAFF.

This clonotype was seen at least ten times. The chain is built from TRBV5-6 and TRBJ2-7, with 7 bases matching TRBD1. CDR3 length: 15 residues. Germline V gene sequence: CDR1 SGHDT, CDR2 YYEEEE. With V trimmed by 3 bases and J by 3 bases, 9 bases remained unmatched. CDR3 sequence reads: CASSWGQTLSYEQYF. The CDR3 nucleotides are TGTGCCAGCAGCTGGGGACAGACCCTGAGCTACGAGCAGTACTTC.

In this sample, this clonotype turned up many times. V gene TRBV7-8 combines with J gene TRBJ2-1; perhaps D is TRBD1 or TRBD2 (5 bases each). V shed 1 base and J shed 7 bases, with 8 bases lying between them. The CDR3 is 13 residues long. In germline, CDR1 is SGHVS, CDR2 FQNEAQ. CDR3 coding DNA: TGTGCCAGCAGCTTAGACGGGGCAAATGAGCAGTTCTTC. Its translation: CASSLDGANEQFF.

This clonotype came up a few times. The genes are TRBV20-1 and TRBJ1-5, with D possibly being TRBD1 (5 bases). The length of the CDR3 is 13 residues. Trimming left V 3 bases short and J 7 bases short, with 13 bases between. Looked up from germline, CDR1 is DFQATT and CDR2 is SNEGSKA (reference sequence). The CDR3 loop reads CSASQGPEQPQHF. Written as DNA, the CDR3 is TGCAGTGCTAGCCAGGGTCCGGAGCAGCCCCAGCATTTT.

This clonotype occurred many times. V usage is TRBV24-1 and J usage is TRBJ1-5; possibly TRBD1 for D (6 bases). The CDR3 has 13 amino acids. Germline V gene sequence: CDR1 KGHDR, CDR2 SFDVKD. The V and J ends lost 9 bases and 4 bases respectively, with 12 bases between them. The CDR3 sequence: CATSVQGNQPQHF. DNA for the CDR3: TGTGCCACCTCAGTACAGGGAAATCAGCCCCAGCATTTT.

This clonotype was seen at least ten times. The gene calls are TRBV7-9 and TRBJ2-3; no firm D call. V dropped 1 base and J dropped 2 bases, with 4 bases sitting between them. The CDR3 has 13 amino acids. Per the germline V gene, CDR1 is SEHNR and CDR2 is FQNEAQ (reference sequence). CDR3 residues: CASSLESTDTQYF. The CDR3 DNA sequence: TGTGCCAGCAGCTTAGAGTCCACAGATACGCAGTATTTT.

The table lists this clonotype with many counts. The chain couples TRBV6-1 to TRBJ1-1; tentatively, D is TRBD1 (5 bases). Trimming removed 2 bases from V and 6 bases from J, with 19 bases in between. This CDR3 comprises 16 residues. Per the germline V gene, CDR1 is MNHNS and CDR2 is SASEGT. The CDR3: CASSEKGWGAGPEAFF. The CDR3 DNA follows: TGTGCCAGCAGTGAAAAAGGATGGGGAGCAGGGCCTGAAGCTTTCTTT.

This clonotype was observed many times. The chain is built from TRBV5-1 and TRBJ1-1, with D possibly matching TRBD1 (5 bases). Germline V CDR1 and CDR2: SGHRS, YFSETQ. V shed 5 bases and J shed 0 bases, with 20 bases lying between them. The CDR3 covers 17 residues. CDR3 residues: CASRALTDDSMNTEAFF. For the CDR3, the DNA is TGCGCCAGCAGGGCCCTTACCGATGACAGCATGAACACTGAAGCTTTCTTT.

In this sample, this clonotype turned up many times. This chain connects TRBV20-1 to TRBJ2-3; 8 positions match TRBD2. The CDR3 has 17 amino acids. Germline trimming cut 5 bases from V and 0 bases from J; bases unmatched to any gene: 13. The V gene's germline CDR1 is DFQATT and CDR2 SNEGSKA (reference sequence). This CDR3 is CSAPTQLTSVSTDTQYF. In DNA form, the CDR3 reads TGCAGTGCTCCTACTCAACTGACTAGCGTTAGCACAGATACGCAGTATTTT.

In its sample, this clonotype was seen many times. The CDR3 coding sequence is TGCAGCGTTGAAAGCCCTAGCGGGAGGCGAGATACGCAGTATTTT. It codes for CSVESPSGRRDTQYF. The chain has TRBV29-1 and TRBJ2-3; TRBD2 matches 11 bases. Per germline, CDR1 SQVTM and CDR2 ANQGSEA. The trim removed 2 bases at V and 5 bases at J, leaving 6 bases unmatched. This CDR3 has 15 amino acids.

This clonotype was seen repeatedly, ten times or more. The J gene is TRBJ2-7, the V gene TRBV20-1, with D unresolved. Germline lookup yields CDR1 DFQATT and CDR2 SNEGSKA (reference sequence). The CDR3 sequence is 15 residues long. Trimming took 3 bases from V and 2 from J, leaving 17 bases between them. CDR3 in amino acids: CSASPARKGTYEQYF. CDR3 in DNA: TGCAGTGCTAGTCCGGCTAGGAAGGGTACCTACGAGCAGTACTTC.

This clonotype was detected ten times or more. The chain is built from TRBV12-3 or TRBV12-4 and TRBJ2-5; 7 bases match TRBD1. The V and J ends lost 6 bases and 8 bases, in that order; junction bases with no gene match: 12. CDR3 length equals 14 residues. The CDR3 DNA follows: TGTGCCAGCAGCCGAGGGACAGCGAAGAGAACCCAGTACTTC. Protein sequence: CASSRGTAKRTQYF.

This clonotype has only a few counts. This rearrangement joins TRBV9 to TRBJ2-2; 10 nucleotides line up with TRBD1. The J segment lost 3 bases and the V segment lost 0 bases, leaving 2 bases of the junction unmatched. Germline V gives CDR1 SGDLS, CDR2 YYNGEE. This CDR3 region has 16 residues. The CDR3 DNA is TGTGCCAGCAGCGTAGATGGGACAGGGGACACCGGGGAGCTGTTTTTT. The encoded protein is CASSVDGTGDTGELFF.

This clonotype was detected ten times or more. The chain combines TRBV5-1 with TRBJ1-1; TRBD1 might be the D (6 bases). CDR1 and CDR2 (germline): SGHRS, YFSETQ. The CDR3 is 14 residues long. V shed 0 bases and J shed 4 bases, with 10 bases lying between them. The CDR3 DNA is TGCGCCAGCAGCTTGGGCAGGGGAGGCACTGAAGCTTTCTTT. Amino acids: CASSLGRGGTEAFF.

This clonotype appeared many times. The chain uses TRBV20-1 and TRBJ2-7; TRBD2 aligns across 7 bases. V dropped 6 bases and J dropped 4; count of bases not matched to a gene: 18. The CDR3 contains 16 residues. Germline lookup yields CDR1 DFQATT and CDR2 SNEGSKA (reference sequence). CDR3 sequence reads: CSAQKKGLVNWYEQYF. The CDR3 bases are TGCAGTGCCCAGAAAAAAGGACTAGTTAACTGGTACGAGCAGTACTTC.

This clonotype came up a few times. V usage is TRBV6-6 and J usage is TRBJ2-5; perhaps D is TRBD1 or TRBD2 (5 bases each). Germline CDR1 reads MNHNY; CDR2 reads SVGAGI (reference sequence). Trimming removed 6 bases from V and 4 bases from J, with 21 bases in between. This CDR3 has 16 amino acids. As DNA, the CDR3 is TGTGCCAGCAGCCCCGGGGCGAGGGTCTTTGGAGAGACCCAGTACTTC. Its protein product is CASSPGARVFGETQYF.

This clonotype occurred a few times. The chain couples TRBV25-1 to TRBJ1-6; the D gene is possibly TRBD1 (5 bases). The CDR3 runs 14 residues. Germline CDR1 and CDR2: MGHDK and SYGVNS. Trimming stripped 6 bases from V and 7 bases from J, with 13 bases between. The CDR3 DNA reads as TGTGCCAGCAGCCTGGGACCGGGGAATTCACCCCTCCACTTT. Protein: CASSLGPGNSPLHF.